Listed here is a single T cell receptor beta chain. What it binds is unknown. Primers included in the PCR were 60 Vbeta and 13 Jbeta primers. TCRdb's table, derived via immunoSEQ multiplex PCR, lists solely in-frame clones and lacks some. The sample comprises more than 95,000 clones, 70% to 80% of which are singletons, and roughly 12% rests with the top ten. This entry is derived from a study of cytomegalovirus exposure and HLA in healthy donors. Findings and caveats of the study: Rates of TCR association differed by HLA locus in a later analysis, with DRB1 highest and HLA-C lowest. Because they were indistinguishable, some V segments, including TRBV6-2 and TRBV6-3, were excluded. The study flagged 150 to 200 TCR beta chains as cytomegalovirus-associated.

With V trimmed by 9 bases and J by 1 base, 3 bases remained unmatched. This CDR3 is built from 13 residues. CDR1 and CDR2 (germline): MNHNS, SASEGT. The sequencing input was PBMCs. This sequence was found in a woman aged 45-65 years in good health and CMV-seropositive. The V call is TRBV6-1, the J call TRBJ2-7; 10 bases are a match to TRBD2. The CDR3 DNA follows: TGTGCCAGTTCTAGCGGGGGTTCCTACGAGCAGTACTTC. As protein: CASSSGGSYEQYF.